This TCR beta chain was obtained from a study of shared clonotypes between healthy human individuals. About 90 million PBMCs per unsorted sample were used for genomic DNA. Libraries were prepared by immunoSEQ multiplex PCR; TCRdb keeps only in-frame clonotypes and omits some of them. This table holds some 450,000 clones, over 60% found once. Findings of the study overall: Blood alone was sampled, and tissue repertoires likely differ. Represented diversity, genetic and exposure-history alike, was limited by few donors. Read depth was anticipated to influence clonotype sharing among donors.

As to this clone: Its specificity is unknown.

The CDR3 length is 13 residues. Germline V gene sequence: CDR1 GTSNPN, CDR2 SVGIG (reference sequence). V shed 5 bases and J shed 6 bases, with 14 bases lying between them. The sample taken for sequencing was PBMCs. This sequence joins TRBV30 and TRBJ2-1, with D tentatively TRBD2 (6 bases). The receptor was derived from a middle-aged woman in good health. Some clones in this sample may be carry-over from other donors' samples. The CDR3 reads CAWYNMGGNEQFF. The CDR3 region has the DNA TGTGCCTGGTACAATATGGGGGGCAATGAGCAGTTCTTC.